This TCR beta chain was identified during a study of cytomegalovirus exposure and HLA in healthy donors (dated by TCRdb to the late 2010s). Describing the broader study: An earlier analysis of several hundred of the donors reported 276 Gb of sequence data and 100 million to 120 million unique TCR beta sequences obtained from about 170 million T cells. Approximately 300 gigabases of sequencing data and around 80 million unique TCR sequences made up an early release that covered around 640 HLA-typed donors. Of the 398 genotyped donors, roughly 80% fell in the genetic ancestry cluster associated with self-reported Caucasian donors. The study was designed to test whether signatures of past pathogen exposure could be identified by cataloging public T cell receptors. Using immunosequencing, the study profiled T cell repertoires from some 670 subjects and related those repertoires to cytomegalovirus serostatus. Along with the approximately 670-subject first cohort, a separate validation cohort of about 110 different subjects was used. High-throughput TCR immunosequencing, statistical association of individual TCRs with disease status, and machine learning were combined to predict cytomegalovirus infection status. To study patterns of TCR occurrence, a later analysis re-analyzed previously published TCR beta repertoires from 550 to 800 donors and added high-resolution HLA genotyping. The later analysis used no new phenotypic data to find candidate immune exposures, relying instead on TCR beta sequences and their occurrence across donors. An earlier analysis of 587 of the donors used high-throughput TCR beta sequencing to judge whether each TCR beta V gene segment behaved as functional or pseudogenic. Donor age, sex, ethnicity and CMV serostatus were compiled alongside the repertoire data. Genome-wide SNP genotypes for about 65% of the 666 donors were used in a later genetic analysis, which treated that subset as a discovery cohort. Every repertoire in the discovery cohort had been generated on one and the same sequencing platform. Class I and class II HLA loci were covered by the typing at four-digit resolution. Typing coverage varied by locus: roughly 629-640 donors for A, B, C, DRB1 and DQB1; roughly 500 for DQA1; nearly 610 for DPA1; 450 to 480 for DPB1. A few DR-DQ haplotypes were handled as single units for association and clustering because linkage in the cohort was strong. Among 350 to 400 genotyped donors of the cohort, an average of roughly 240,000 unique TCR beta nucleotide sequences were sequenced per donor, roughly a sixth of them non-productive.

Spanning cysteine to phenylalanine, the CDR3 consists of 13 amino acids. The read is trimmed to its CDR3 DNA, 39 bases read in frame from base 1. The germline V gene supplies CDR1 LGHNA and CDR2 YSLEER. A distance of 9 bases separates the germline ends of V and J, which lose 3 bases and 4 bases respectively. The cohort comprised around 690 healthy bone marrow donors. Cohort members were all nominally healthy when sampled, although unrecorded immune exposures were likely present. The donor tested CMV seropositive, placing the donor among the 290 or so seropositive members of the cohort. A peripheral blood sample was collected from each donor, and TCR beta sequencing was performed on peripheral blood mononuclear cells. Genomic DNA was extracted from the blood cell samples with the Qiagen DNeasy Blood Extraction Kit. Remarks on this clone: This receptor's antigen is unknown. The input lacks base qualities; no much larger clone sits a single base away.

Study-wide conclusions, independent of this receptor: Because counts were too low, roughly 18 rarely observed V segments, including chromosome 9 orphons, were left out of the earlier analysis of a few hundred of the donors. Some IMGT-functional V segments, including TRBV6-2 and TRBV6-3, could not be distinguished by the 87-base-pair reads and were therefore excluded. A further reported finding was that TCR beta sequences accurately predicted the HLA-A and HLA-B alleles for most subjects in the first cohort. The cohort was sequenced for TCR beta chains only, and without alpha or paired-chain data the features that could be detected were limited. The classifier was reported to diagnose cytomegalovirus status with high specificity and sensitivity in both the original cohort and the validation cohort. Presence/absence analyses assumed roughly uniform sequencing depth across donors, an assumption that may not hold. In vitro tests confirmed that three of the cytomegalovirus-associated TCR beta chains recognize cytomegalovirus antigens. HLA typing was unavailable for some donors at each locus, so association tests used only the typed subset. Most TCR sequences were seen in very few donors, while some public TCRs were found in many individuals. A later genetic analysis reported fewer N-insertions in productive TCRs among donors in an Asian-associated ancestry cluster than the roughly 690-donor mean. In a later analysis, HLA-associated TCR beta chains were found to be more clonally expanded and to have lower generation probabilities than equally common non-associated chains. Broadly in line with IMGT annotations, most TCR beta V segments showed up in productive rearrangements about 87% or about 30% of the time in an earlier analysis of 450 to 750 of the donors. V-gene and J-gene trimming of TCR beta chains was associated with a missense DCLRE1C variant in a later genetic analysis, and the association was replicated in an independent cohort. The sequencing pipeline was judged likely to have produced a cluster of highly shared sequence variants as a technical artifact. The only immune exposure information available for the cohort was CMV serostatus. A later analysis found that most CMV-associated TCR beta chains appeared HLA-restricted, with HLA associations seemingly driven largely by CMV exposure. The study listed over 150 TCR beta chains as associated with cytomegalovirus. Linkage disequilibrium might explain the correlated functional status among segregating V segments, but an unknown experimental factor could not be ruled out. A later analysis found that TCR association rates varied across HLA loci, with DRB1 alleles showing the most associated TCRs and HLA-C alleles the fewest. A later analysis associated about 17,000 TCR beta sequences with specific HLA alleles at a false discovery rate of 0.05. The authors suggested that the approach could potentially be extended to other disease states and immunological phenotypes. A later analysis reported that several top co-occurrence clusters appeared linked to parvovirus B19, influenza, CMV and Epstein-Barr virus. Strong co-occurrence of HLA alleles, especially DR and DQ, made assigning TCR associations to individual alleles difficult.

To prepare the library, the immunoSEQ multiplex PCR assay was applied. A mixture of 60 forward primers for TCR Vbeta segments and 13 reverse primers for TCR Jbeta segments was used in the multiplex PCR. A multiplex PCR assay on genomic DNA amplified the CDR3 region of rearranged TCR beta genes. The amplified TCR beta libraries were sequenced on the Illumina HiSeq System as 87-base-pair reads. Per the original workflow: A later analysis tallied roughly 76 million unique TCR beta chains across the 660 or so repertoires, and some 10 million of those chains were shared by two or more donors. A nearest-neighbor algorithm error-corrected the raw reads and collapsed the reads into unique sequences, merging closely related sequences to remove PCR and sequencing errors. To assign V, D and J gene segments, CDR3 sequences were aligned to IMGT reference sequences. For a sequence to be retained, a match of at least six nucleotides was required to both a V gene segment and a J gene segment. A rearrangement was called productive if the CDR3 had no stop codons and remained in frame with V and J, and every other rearrangement was called non-productive. Following IMGT convention, CDR3 was defined as the stretch from the second conserved V-encoded cysteine to the conserved J-encoded phenylalanine. The earlier analysis of about 640 of the donors excluded any sequence lacking an unambiguous match to a single V gene segment. In an earlier analysis of approximately 560 of the donors, a V segment was called functional when productive rearrangements were above 56.7%, and segregating when the standard deviation between donors exceeded 5%. A statistical classification framework was built for diagnosing cytomegalovirus status from the catalog of TCR beta chain sequences. In a later analysis, V and J genes were assigned by comparing TCR nucleotide sequences against IMGT/GENE-DB human TR gene sequences. In a later analysis, CDR3 sequences and most-parsimonious VDJ recombination scenarios were assigned using the TCRdist pipeline. In a later analysis, each TCR beta chain was defined by its CDR3 amino acid sequence together with its V-gene family, and reads without a unique V-gene family were excluded. A later analysis removed 500 to 600 highly shared, low-generation-probability nucleotide sequences to deal with suspected cross-contamination and a sequencing artifact. In a later analysis, a clonal expansion index was calculated for each public chain from normalized within-repertoire ranks of inferred template counts. In a later analysis, generation probabilities were computed with a VDJ recombination model fitted to out-of-frame rearrangements, and the resulting probabilities were checked against IGoR. In a later analysis, TCR-TCR, TCR-HLA and TCR-CMV co-occurrence was scored with hypergeometric tests, and a repertoire-size bias correction was applied to TCR pairs. False discovery rates were estimated in a later analysis by permuting HLA or CMV assignments 20 times. A later analysis grouped co-occurring TCRs with DBSCAN, adding TCRdist sequence similarity when clustering within HLA-allele-positive subsets. Repertoires with fewer than 30,000 or more than 120,000 public chains were left out of co-occurrence clustering, as were several repertoires with anomalous nucleotide sharing. TCRdb took this table from immuneACCESS and kept in-frame rearrangements with V and J called. Such tables lack part of the clones; where checked against another copy, unresolved V genes explain under half of the gap, and the rest is unexplained. The V and J calls and clone size were taken over from that table, and D and trimming were inferred from the DNA. This sample holds about 120,000 clones; about 80% were observed only once. Clones ranked in the top ten supply 2.7% of the sample.

The sequence links TRBV4-3 to TRBJ1-1; the D gene is possibly TRBD1, with 6 bases matching. The clonotype comes from a woman in her 40s in good health and CMV-seropositive. Sequenced: PBMCs. The base sequence is TGCGCCAGCAGCCACGAACAGGGCACTGAAGCTTTCTTT. Its protein is CASSHEQGTEAFF.